The 27 T cell receptor beta chains below come from one sample, sequenced in a study of type 1 regulatory T cells. No antigen has been assigned to these receptors. MiXCR was run by TCRdb on the reads, yielding one entry per CDR3 protein. The table has about 62,000 distinct CDR3 sequences, roughly two thirds seen once. Sequencing used cultured non-Tr1 T cells, either the whole culture or a sorted T cell fraction (not recorded which). The receptors stem from a human donor in good health.

The chain uses TRBV6-2 or TRBV6-3 and TRBJ1-1; D is unclear. CDR3 size: 14 residues. CDR1 MNHEY and CDR2 SVGEGT come from the germline V gene. V dropped 4 bases and J dropped 6 bases, with 15 bases sitting between them. The CDR3 reads CASSLGRSGAEAFF. DNA for the CDR3: TGTGCCAGCAGTTTGGGCAGGTCGGGCGCTGAAGCTTTCTTT.

The chain is built from TRBV28 and TRBJ2-7; tentative D call: TRBD2 (6 bases). The CDR3 runs to 15 residues. Germline V lookup: CDR1 MDHEN, CDR2 SYDVKM. The V end lost 6 bases, the J end lost 2 bases, and 17 bases lay between the germline ends. CDR3 protein: CASRRTGLGTYEQYF. Written as DNA, the CDR3 is TGTGCCAGCAGACGAACGGGACTGGGTACCTACGAGCAGTACTTC. Complete variable domain (other parts from reference TRBV28 and TRBJ2-7): DVKVTQSSRYLVKRTGEKVFLECVQDMDHENMFWYRQDPGLGLRLIYFSYDVKMKEKGDIPEGYSVSREKKERFSLILESASTNQTSMYLCASRRTGLGTYEQYFGPGTRLTVT.

The chain links TRBV6-2 or TRBV6-3 to TRBJ1-5, with 7 positions matching TRBD1. V gave up 4 bases and J gave up 1 base; unmatched junction bases: 1. The CDR3 runs to 14 residues. Germline V gene lookup returns CDR1 MNHEY and CDR2 SVGEGT. DNA for the CDR3: TGTGCCAGCAGTTGGGGACAGAGCAATCAGCCCCAGCATTTT. Its protein is CASSWGQSNQPQHF.

J is TRBJ2-7 and V is TRBV6-5; D is possibly TRBD1 (7 bases). Trimming cost V 6 bases and J 0 bases, with 15 bases left between them. The CDR3 sequence is 15 residues long. Germline V gene data show CDR1 as MNHEY and CDR2 as SVGAGI. CDR3 protein: CASSRGDLGSYEQYF. The CDR3 DNA reads as TGTGCCAGCAGCAGGGGGGACCTAGGCTCCTACGAGCAGTACTTC.

This clonotype rates as medium-sized. The genes are TRBV7-2 and TRBJ1-1; TRBD1 aligns across 7 bases. Germline CDR1 and CDR2: SGHTA and FQGNSA. V dropped 4 bases and J dropped 5; count of bases not matched to a gene: 4. The CDR3 loop spans 13 amino acids. This chain's CDR3 is CASSSQQGTEAFF. CDR3 DNA sequence: TGTGCCAGCAGCTCGCAACAGGGGACTGAAGCTTTCTTT.

The V and J genes are TRBV24-1 and TRBJ2-3, with D possibly being TRBD2 (6 bases). V was clipped by 7 bases and J by 1 base, with 11 bases between them. Germline-derived CDR1 and CDR2 are KGHDR and SFDVKD. The CDR3 sequence is 14 residues long. CDR3 amino acids: CATSGRIGTDTQYF. The CDR3 DNA reads as TGTGCCACCAGCGGGAGAATCGGCACAGATACGCAGTATTTT.

The chain carries TRBV27 and TRBJ2-7; 15 nucleotides match TRBD2. This CDR3 spans 18 amino acids. The germline CDR1 and CDR2 sequences are MNHEY and SMNVEV (reference sequence). J was trimmed by 3 bases and V by 5 bases; bases with no gene match: 11. CDR3 sequence (DNA): TGTGCCAGCAGTCCGCTAGGGACTAGCGGGAGGATAGGCTACGAGCAGTACTTC. As protein: CASSPLGTSGRIGYEQYF.

The V call is TRBV3-1, the J call TRBJ1-2; 11 bases match TRBD1. Germline V gives CDR1 LGHDT, CDR2 YNNKEL (reference sequence). The V gene end was trimmed by 1 base and the J gene end by 7 bases; junction bases not matched to a gene: 5. This CDR3 has 15 residues. CDR3 nucleotides: TGTGCCAGCAGCCAAGGGGGACAGGGGGTTGGTGGCTACACCTTC. Protein: CASSQGGQGVGGYTF.

The chain couples TRBV15 to TRBJ1-1; D gene unclear. The germline V and J ends were trimmed by 4 bases and 3 bases, with 9 bases remaining between them. CDR1 is LNHNV and CDR2 is YYDKDF in the germline V gene (reference sequence). The CDR3 totals 13 residues. The DNA of the CDR3 is TGTGCCACCAGCACGAGGAGGGACACTGAAGCTTTCTTT. Its translation is CATSTRRDTEAFF.

The CDR3 DNA reads as TGTGCCAGCAGCAAAGACGGGACGGAGCAGTTCTTC. Protein product: CASSKDGTEQFF. This rearrangement joins TRBV7-2 to TRBJ2-1; either TRBD1 or TRBD2 may supply D (5 bases each). Looked up from germline, CDR1 is SGHTA and CDR2 is FQGNSA. This CDR3 region has 12 residues. The V gene lost 5 bases and the J gene lost 10 bases, with 12 bases spanning the gap. The full variable domain, its missing parts supplied by reference TRBV7-2 and TRBJ2-1, is GAGVSQSPSNKVTEKGKDVELRCDPISGHTALYWYRQSLGQGLEFLIYFQGNSAPDKSGLPSDRFSAERTGGSVSTLTIQRTQQEDSAVYLCASSKDGTEQFFGPGTRLTVL.

V usage is TRBV29-1 and J usage is TRBJ1-3, with D possibly matching TRBD1 (5 bases). Trimming removed 7 bases at V and 0 bases at J, with 13 bases between. CDR3 size: 14 residues. Germline V gives CDR1 SQVTM, CDR2 ANQGSEA. CDR3 region: CSARGGTSGNTIYF. CDR3 DNA: TGCAGCGCCCGGGGGGGGACCTCTGGAAACACCATATATTTT.

V and J are TRBV12-3 or TRBV12-4 and TRBJ1-2, with 8 bases lining up with TRBD1. V was pared by 5 bases and J by 7 bases, with 9 bases of the junction left unmatched. The CDR3 is 14 amino acids. The CDR3 loop reads CASSPVGTGGGYTF. The CDR3 DNA follows: TGTGCCAGCAGTCCGGTTGGGACAGGCGGTGGCTACACCTTC.

V usage is TRBV20-1 and J usage is TRBJ2-5; TRBD2 matches at 10 bases. From germline, CDR1 is DFQATT and CDR2 SNEGSKA (reference sequence). This CDR3 has 14 amino acids. Trimming took 6 bases from V and 6 from J; bases not matched to a gene: 10. The CDR3 bases are TGCAGTGCGTCCGAGCGGGAGGGCCTGCAGACCCAGTACTTC. Its translation is CSASEREGLQTQYF.

CDR3 in amino acids: CASSPGVGYGYTF. As DNA, the CDR3 is TGTGCCAGCAGCCCGGGCGTGGGTTATGGCTACACCTTC. The V and J genes are TRBV5-5 and TRBJ1-2; no firm D call. CDR1 is SGHKS and CDR2 is YYEKEE in the germline V gene (reference sequence). The CDR3 loop spans 13 amino acids. V was trimmed by 4 bases and J by 5 bases, leaving 12 bases between them. Complete variable domain (other parts from reference TRBV5-5 and TRBJ1-2): DAGVTQSPTHLIKTRGQQVTLRCSPISGHKSVSWYQQVLGQGPQFIFQYYEKEERGRGNFPDRFSARQFPNYSSELNVNALLLGDSALYLCASSPGVGYGYTFGSGTRLTVV.

This clonotype occurred many times. The V gene is TRBV18, the J gene TRBJ1-3; 7 bases are a match to TRBD1. The germline V gene encodes CDR1 KGHSH and CDR2 LQKENI. The CDR3 totals 14 residues. The J segment lost 2 bases and the V segment lost 6 bases, leaving 4 bases of the junction unmatched. CDR3 DNA sequence: TGTGCCAGCTCTACCGACAGGGCTGGAAACACCATATATTTT. This sequence encodes CASSTDRAGNTIYF.

The chain links TRBV20-1 to TRBJ2-2; D remains unclear. V lost 6 bases and J 2 bases, leaving 7 bases between the germline ends. This CDR3 is built from 12 residues. The germline V gene encodes CDR1 DFQATT and CDR2 SNEGSKA (reference sequence). This CDR3 is CSAQSNTGELFF. The CDR3 DNA follows: TGCAGTGCCCAAAGCAACACCGGGGAGCTGTTTTTT.

The CDR3 loop reads CASSSTSGSSIEYEQYF. Here the CDR3 DNA reads TGTGCCAGCAGTTCAACTAGCGGGAGTAGTATAGAGTACGAGCAGTACTTC. This chain links TRBV12-3 or TRBV12-4 with TRBJ2-7; 11 positions match TRBD2. The CDR3 covers 17 residues. With 4 bases clipped from V and 4 bases from J, the junction kept 12 bases outside the gene matches.

This chain links TRBV3-1 with TRBJ2-4, with TRBD2 as a possible D gene (6 bases). The CDR3 consists of 18 residues. V dropped 0 bases and J dropped 9 bases, with 24 bases sitting between them. Germline-derived CDR1 and CDR2 are LGHDT and YNNKEL (reference sequence). CDR3 in DNA: TGTGCCAGCAGCCAAGACACCGGGGCTCCTAGGCGGGGAGGCATTCAGTACTTC. It is translated as CASSQDTGAPRRGGIQYF.

The rearrangement links TRBV28 to TRBJ2-5; 15 bases agree with TRBD2. Trimming cost V 6 bases and J 10 bases; bases outside gene matches: 9. The CDR3 length is 15 residues. Germline V gene sequence: CDR1 MDHEN, CDR2 SYDVKM. The CDR3 protein is CASSLGLAGGPGQYF. CDR3 DNA: TGTGCCAGCAGCCTAGGACTAGCGGGAGGGCCAGGCCAGTACTTC. The variable domain in full, with the rest retrieved from reference TRBV28 and TRBJ2-5, is DVKVTQSSRYLVKRTGEKVFLECVQDMDHENMFWYRQDPGLGLRLIYFSYDVKMKEKGDIPEGYSVSREKKERFSLILESASTNQTSMYLCASSLGLAGGPGQYFGPGTRLLVL.

This clonotype rates as medium-sized. The chain recombines TRBV7-2 with TRBJ2-7; D is tentatively TRBD1 or TRBD2 (5 bases each). The CDR3 has 15 residues. Germline CDR1 and CDR2: SGHTA and FQGNSA. Deletions cut 6 bases from V and 3 bases from J, with 18 bases between. The CDR3 spells CASRDSRGSNYEQYF. CDR3 bases: TGTGCCAGCAGAGATTCCCGGGGCAGCAACTACGAGCAGTACTTC. The whole variable domain, filled in from reference TRBV7-2 and TRBJ2-7, reads GAGVSQSPSNKVTEKGKDVELRCDPISGHTALYWYRQSLGQGLEFLIYFQGNSAPDKSGLPSDRFSAERTGGSVSTLTIQRTQQEDSAVYLCASRDSRGSNYEQYFGPGTRLTVT.

The chain carries TRBV20-1 and TRBJ2-5; D not certain. This CDR3 has 11 amino acids. Trimming left V 3 bases short and J 5 bases short, with 7 bases between. Germline V gene lookup returns CDR1 DFQATT and CDR2 SNEGSKA (reference sequence). The DNA of the CDR3 is TGCAGTGCTAGCTTCGGGGAGACCCAGTACTTC. Translated, it gives CSASFGETQYF.

A single count supports this clonotype. J is TRBJ2-1 and V is TRBV18; D possibly matches TRBD1 or TRBD2 (5 bases each). V was pared by 5 bases and J by 4 bases, with 12 bases between. Germline V lookup: CDR1 KGHSH, CDR2 LQKENI. This CDR3 is 14 amino acids long. The CDR3 reads CASSSGTTYNEQFF. Here the CDR3 DNA reads TGTGCCAGCTCATCCGGGACCACTTACAATGAGCAGTTCTTC.

V usage is TRBV27 and J usage is TRBJ1-2; TRBD1 agrees at 8 bases. Germline loops: CDR1 MNHEY, CDR2 SMNVEV (reference sequence). The CDR3 contains 13 residues. Trimming removed 7 bases from V and 6 bases from J; junction bases left unmatched: 7. CDR3 amino acids: CASTVPGQDGYTF. CDR3 nucleotides: TGTGCCAGCACCGTCCCGGGACAGGATGGCTACACCTTC.

This clonotype was seen a handful of times. The chain recombines TRBV20-1 with TRBJ2-2, with 10 nucleotides matching TRBD2. The CDR3 loop spans 15 amino acids. J gave up 6 bases and V 0 bases, and 4 bases lay outside the gene matches. Per germline, CDR1 DFQATT and CDR2 SNEGSKA (reference sequence). CDR3 in DNA: TGCAGTGCTAGAGATCTAGCGGGAGTCGCCGGGGAGCTGTTTTTT. It encodes CSARDLAGVAGELFF.

V and J are TRBV4-2 and TRBJ2-4; 8 bases align to TRBD2. The CDR3 spans 20 residues. V was pared by 0 bases and J by 8 bases, with 21 bases of the junction left unmatched. The V gene's germline CDR1 is LGHNA and CDR2 YNFKEQ. CDR3 nucleotide sequence: TGTGCCAGCAGCCAAGAACCGGGGAGGACCGGGAGGGGTTGGATAGACATTCAGTACTTC. Its translation: CASSQEPGRTGRGWIDIQYF.

This chain uses TRBV5-1 with TRBJ2-7, with D tentatively TRBD1 (6 bases). V was pared by 2 bases and J by 2 bases, with 20 bases between. Germline CDR1 reads SGHRS; CDR2 reads YFSETQ. The CDR3 is 17 residues long. This CDR3 is CASSFSSRGFDTYEQYF. Written as DNA, the CDR3 is TGCGCCAGCAGCTTCTCCTCCAGGGGATTCGATACCTACGAGCAGTACTTC.

The gene calls are TRBV27 and TRBJ2-1; 8 nucleotides agree with TRBD2. V was pared by 2 bases and J by 3 bases, with 0 bases of the junction left unmatched. The germline CDR1 and CDR2 sequences are MNHEY and SMNVEV (reference sequence). The CDR3 is 14 amino acids. This chain's CDR3 is CASSLAGGYNEQFF. The CDR3 coding sequence is TGTGCCAGCAGTTTAGCGGGAGGCTACAATGAGCAGTTCTTC.